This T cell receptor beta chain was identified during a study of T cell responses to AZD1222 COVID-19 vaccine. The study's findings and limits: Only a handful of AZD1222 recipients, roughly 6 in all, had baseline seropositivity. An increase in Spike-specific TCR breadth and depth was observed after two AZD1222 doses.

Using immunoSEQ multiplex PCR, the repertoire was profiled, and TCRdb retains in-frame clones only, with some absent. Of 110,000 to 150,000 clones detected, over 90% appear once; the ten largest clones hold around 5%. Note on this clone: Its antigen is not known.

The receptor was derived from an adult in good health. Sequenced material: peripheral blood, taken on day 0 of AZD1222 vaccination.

This CDR3 reads CASRVGGDEQFF. CDR3 bases: TGTGCCAGCAGGGTCGGGGGGGATGAGCAGTTCTTC. V is TRBV12-3 or TRBV12-4 and J is TRBJ2-1; 8 bases align to TRBD2. J gave up 8 bases and V 6 bases, and 3 bases lay outside the gene matches. The CDR3 has 12 amino acids.